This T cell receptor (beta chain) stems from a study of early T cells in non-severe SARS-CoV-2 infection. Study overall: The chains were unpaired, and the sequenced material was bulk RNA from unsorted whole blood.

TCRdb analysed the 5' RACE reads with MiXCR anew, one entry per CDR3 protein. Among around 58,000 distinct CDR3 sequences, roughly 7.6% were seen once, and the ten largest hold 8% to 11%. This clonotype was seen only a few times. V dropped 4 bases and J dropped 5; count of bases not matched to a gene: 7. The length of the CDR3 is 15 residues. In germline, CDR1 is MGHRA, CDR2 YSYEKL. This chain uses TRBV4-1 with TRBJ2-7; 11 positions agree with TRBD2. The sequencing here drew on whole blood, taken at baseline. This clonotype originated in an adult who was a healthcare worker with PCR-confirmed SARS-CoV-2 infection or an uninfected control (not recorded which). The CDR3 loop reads CASSLSGRAGHEQYF. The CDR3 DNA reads TGCGCCAGCAGCCTTAGCGGGAGGGCCGGGCACGAGCAGTACTTC.